This T cell receptor beta chain was captured in a study of blood T cell repertoires in COVID-19. Study background: The United States, Italy and Spain were the sources of the acute and convalescent COVID-19 samples.

Trimming took 1 base from V and 1 from J, leaving 8 bases between them. This CDR3 is built from 14 residues. CDR1 and CDR2 from the germline V gene are GTSNPN and SVGIG (reference sequence). Study processing details: Estimates of nucleated cell counts were drawn from the amplification of reference gene primers. The repertoire was sequenced with immunoSEQ multiplex PCR; TCRdb's copy has only in-frame clones and lacks some. D and trimming were read from the DNA, whereas the V and J calls and clone size are those reported in that table. The repertoire consists of approximately 140,000 clones, with 88% occurring once and the leading ten covering 2.3%.

The chain combines TRBV30 with TRBJ1-5; D gene unclear. This sequence was found in a human donor in a cohort sampled during active COVID-19. Sequencing used peripheral blood. CDR3 bases: TGTGCCTGGAGTGAACAGACAAGCAATCAGCCCCAGCATTTT. Translated, it gives CAWSEQTSNQPQHF.